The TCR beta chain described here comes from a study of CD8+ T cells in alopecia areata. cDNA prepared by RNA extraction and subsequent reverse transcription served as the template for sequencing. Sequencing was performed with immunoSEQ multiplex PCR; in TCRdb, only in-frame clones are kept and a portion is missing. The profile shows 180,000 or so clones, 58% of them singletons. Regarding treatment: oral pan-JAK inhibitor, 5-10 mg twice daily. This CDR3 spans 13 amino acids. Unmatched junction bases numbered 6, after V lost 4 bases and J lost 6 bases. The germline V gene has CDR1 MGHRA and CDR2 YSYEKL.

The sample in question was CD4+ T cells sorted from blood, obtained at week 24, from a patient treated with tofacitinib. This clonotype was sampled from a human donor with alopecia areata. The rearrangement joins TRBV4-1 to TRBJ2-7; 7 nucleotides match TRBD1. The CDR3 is CASSRDRASEQYF. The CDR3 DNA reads TGCGCCAGCAGCCGAGACAGGGCCAGCGAGCAGTACTTC.